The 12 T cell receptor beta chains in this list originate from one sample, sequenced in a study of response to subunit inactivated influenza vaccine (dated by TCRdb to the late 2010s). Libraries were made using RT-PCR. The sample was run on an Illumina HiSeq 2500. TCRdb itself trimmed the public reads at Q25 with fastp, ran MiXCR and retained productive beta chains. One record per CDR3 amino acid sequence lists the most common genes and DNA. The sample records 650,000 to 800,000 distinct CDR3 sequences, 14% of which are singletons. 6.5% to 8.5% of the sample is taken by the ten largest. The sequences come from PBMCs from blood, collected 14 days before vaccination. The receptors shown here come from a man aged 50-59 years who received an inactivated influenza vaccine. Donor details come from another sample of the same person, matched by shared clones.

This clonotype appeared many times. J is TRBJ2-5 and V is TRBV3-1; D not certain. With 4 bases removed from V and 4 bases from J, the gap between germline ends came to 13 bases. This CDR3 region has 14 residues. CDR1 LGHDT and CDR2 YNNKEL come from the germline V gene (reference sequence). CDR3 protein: CASSPRIEGETQYF. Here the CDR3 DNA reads TGTGCCAGCAGCCCCCGGATAGAAGGAGAGACCCAGTACTTC.

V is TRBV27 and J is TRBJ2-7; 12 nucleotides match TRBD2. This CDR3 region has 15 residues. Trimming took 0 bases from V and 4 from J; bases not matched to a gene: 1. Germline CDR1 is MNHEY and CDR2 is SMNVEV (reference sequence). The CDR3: CASSLSLAGGYEQYF. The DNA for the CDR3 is TGTGCCAGCAGTTTATCCCTAGCGGGAGGGTACGAGCAGTACTTC.

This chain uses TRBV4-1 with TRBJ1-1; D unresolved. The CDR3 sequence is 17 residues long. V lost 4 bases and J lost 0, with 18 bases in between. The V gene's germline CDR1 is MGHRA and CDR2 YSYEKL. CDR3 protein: CASSPRSWTVMNTEAFF. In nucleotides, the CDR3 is TGCGCCAGCAGCCCCCGAAGTTGGACCGTGATGAACACTGAAGCTTTCTTT.

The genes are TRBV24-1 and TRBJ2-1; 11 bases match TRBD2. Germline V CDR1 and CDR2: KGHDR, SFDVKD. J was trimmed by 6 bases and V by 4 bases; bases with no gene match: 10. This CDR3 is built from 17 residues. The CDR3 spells CATSDRIAGGPINEQFF. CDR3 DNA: TGTGCCACCAGTGACCGAATAGCGGGAGGGCCTATCAATGAGCAGTTCTTC.

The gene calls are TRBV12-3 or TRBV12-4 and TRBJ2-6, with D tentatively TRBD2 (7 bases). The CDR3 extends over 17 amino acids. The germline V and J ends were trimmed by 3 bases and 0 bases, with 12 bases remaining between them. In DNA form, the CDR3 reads TGTGCCAGCAGTTTTATGCGGGGGCCCTCTGGGGCCAACGTCCTGACTTTC. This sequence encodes CASSFMRGPSGANVLTF.

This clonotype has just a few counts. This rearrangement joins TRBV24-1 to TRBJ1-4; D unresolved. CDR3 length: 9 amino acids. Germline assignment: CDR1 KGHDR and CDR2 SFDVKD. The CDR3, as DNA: TGTGCAACTAATGAAAAACTGTTTTTT. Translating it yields CATNEKLFF.

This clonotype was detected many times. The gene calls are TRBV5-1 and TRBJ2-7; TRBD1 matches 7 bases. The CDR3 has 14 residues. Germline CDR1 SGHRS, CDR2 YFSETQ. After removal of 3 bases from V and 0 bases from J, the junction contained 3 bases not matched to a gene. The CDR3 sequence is CASSYRDSSYEQYF. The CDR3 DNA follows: TGCGCCAGCAGCTACCGGGACAGCTCCTACGAGCAGTACTTC. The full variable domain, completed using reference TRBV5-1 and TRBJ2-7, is KAGVTQTPRYLIKTRGQQVTLSCSPISGHRSVSWYQQTPGQGLQFLFEYFSETQRNKGNFPGRFSGRQFSNSRSEMNVSTLELGDSALYLCASSYRDSSYEQYFGPGTRLTVT.

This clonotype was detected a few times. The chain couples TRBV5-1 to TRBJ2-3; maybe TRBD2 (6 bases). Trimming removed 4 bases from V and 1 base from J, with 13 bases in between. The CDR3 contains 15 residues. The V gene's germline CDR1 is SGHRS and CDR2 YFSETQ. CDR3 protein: CASSPSSVGTDTQYF. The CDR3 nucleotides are TGCGCCAGCAGCCCCTCTAGCGTTGGCACAGATACGCAGTATTTT.

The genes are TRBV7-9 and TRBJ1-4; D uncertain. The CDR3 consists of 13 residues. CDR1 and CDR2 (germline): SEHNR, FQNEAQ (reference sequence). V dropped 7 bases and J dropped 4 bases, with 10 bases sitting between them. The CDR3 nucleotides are TGTGCCAGCAAAGACCGCCATAATGAAAAACTGTTTTTT. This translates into CASKDRHNEKLFF.

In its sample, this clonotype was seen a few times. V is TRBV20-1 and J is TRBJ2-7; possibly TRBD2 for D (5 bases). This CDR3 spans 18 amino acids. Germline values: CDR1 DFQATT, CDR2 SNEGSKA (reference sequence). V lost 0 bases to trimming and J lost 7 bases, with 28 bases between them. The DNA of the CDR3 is TGCAGTGCTAGAGATCAACGGGCCCAGCGTCCCATGACGGGAGAGCAGTACTTC. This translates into CSARDQRAQRPMTGEQYF.

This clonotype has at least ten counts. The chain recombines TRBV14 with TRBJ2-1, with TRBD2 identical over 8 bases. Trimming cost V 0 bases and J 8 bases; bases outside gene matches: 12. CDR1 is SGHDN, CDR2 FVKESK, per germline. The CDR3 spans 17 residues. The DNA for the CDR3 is TGTGCCAGCAGCCAAGATAGAGGAGCGGGAGCCCCCGATGAGCAGTTCTTC. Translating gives CASSQDRGAGAPDEQFF.

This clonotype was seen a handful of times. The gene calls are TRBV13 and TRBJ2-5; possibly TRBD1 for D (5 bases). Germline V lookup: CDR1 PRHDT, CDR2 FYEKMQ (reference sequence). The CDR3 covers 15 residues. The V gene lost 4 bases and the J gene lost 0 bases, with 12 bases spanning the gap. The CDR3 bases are TGTGCCAGCAGCTCTTGGACACTTAACCAAGAGACCCAGTACTTC. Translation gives CASSSWTLNQETQYF.